A single sample gave rise to the 5 T cell receptor beta chains below, sequenced in a study of early T cells in non-severe SARS-CoV-2 infection. TCRdb reprocessed the 5' RACE reads with MiXCR, giving one entry per CDR3 protein. Found here are some 25,000 distinct CDR3 sequences, around 4.5% of them singletons; the top ten hold 10%. Sequences were obtained from whole blood. The source is an adult who was a healthcare worker with PCR-confirmed SARS-CoV-2 infection or an uninfected control (not recorded which).

This clonotype came up many times. The chain has TRBV6-6 and TRBJ2-7, with 8 bases matching TRBD2. CDR1 is MNHNY and CDR2 is SVGAGI in the germline V gene (reference sequence). The CDR3 length is 17 residues. The J segment lost 2 bases and the V segment lost 4 bases, leaving 13 bases of the junction unmatched. This CDR3 is CASSSRAAGRATYEQYF. The CDR3 coding sequence is TGTGCCAGCAGTTCCCGTGCCGCCGGGAGGGCCACCTACGAGCAGTACTTC.

Only a few counts were recorded for this clonotype. V and J are TRBV3-1 and TRBJ2-1, with TRBD2 as a possible D gene (5 bases). The CDR3 loop spans 15 amino acids. Germline assignment: CDR1 LGHDT and CDR2 YNNKEL (reference sequence). Trimming stripped 2 bases from V and 6 bases from J, with 14 bases between. The CDR3 sequence: CASSQRLITSNEQFF. The CDR3 nucleotides are TGTGCCAGCAGCCAACGACTAATAACTTCCAATGAGCAGTTCTTC.

This clonotype appeared a few times. The chain carries TRBV11-3 and TRBJ2-7; no clear D gene. Deletions cut 0 bases from V and 0 bases from J, with 6 bases between. Germline-derived CDR1 and CDR2 are SGHNT and YENEEA. This CDR3 contains 14 residues. In DNA, the CDR3 is TGTGCCAGCAGCTTAGATGGGAACTCCTACGAGCAGTACTTC. This encodes CASSLDGNSYEQYF.

As regards this clonotype: This may be a read error, as it is one base from a much larger clone. The chain combines TRBV27 with TRBJ2-1; no clear D gene. Germline-derived CDR1 and CDR2 are MNHEY and SMNVEV (reference sequence). The CDR3 is 15 amino acids. The CDR3 region has the DNA TGTGCCAGCAGTTTATCGATCCAGTCCGGCAATGAGCAGATCTTC. This codes for CASSLSIQSGNEQIF.

The chain combines TRBV25-1 with TRBJ1-2, with 9 bases that match TRBD1. The V and J ends lost 4 bases and 9 bases, in that order; junction bases with no gene match: 6. CDR3 size: 13 residues. Germline lookup yields CDR1 MGHDK and CDR2 SYGVNS. CDR3 protein: CASSVGQGRSYTF. CDR3 DNA: TGTGCCAGCAGTGTGGGACAGGGTAGGAGCTACACCTTC.